Shown below are 14 T cell receptor beta chains from a single sample sequenced in a study of T cell changes during pregnancy in multiple sclerosis. The table came from immunoSEQ multiplex PCR; TCRdb's copy has only in-frame clones and leaves some out. Among roughly 40,000 clones, around nine tenths were seen once, and the ten largest hold approximately 0.73%. The sample consisted of CD4+ T cells from peripheral blood mononuclear cells, taken in the first trimester of pregnancy. All receptors derive from a female donor with multiple sclerosis, enrolled in a pregnancy study.

J is TRBJ2-1 and V is TRBV11-2; 8 bases align to TRBD2. The V and J ends lost 4 bases and 5 bases, in that order; junction bases with no gene match: 10. Germline loops: CDR1 SGHAT, CDR2 FQNNGV. This CDR3 has 16 amino acids. The CDR3 sequence is CASSSRLARGDNEQFF. Here the CDR3 DNA reads TGTGCCAGCAGCTCCCGACTAGCGCGAGGGGACAATGAGCAGTTCTTC.

This chain joins TRBV5-5 and TRBJ2-7; D is perhaps TRBD1 (6 bases). This CDR3 spans 16 amino acids. The V gene lost 2 bases and the J gene lost 2 bases, with 17 bases spanning the gap. Per the germline V gene, CDR1 is SGHKS and CDR2 is YYEKEE (reference sequence). The CDR3 DNA is TGTGCCAGCAGCTTTTCAGTTCGACAGGACACCTACGAGCAGTACTTC. It specifies CASSFSVRQDTYEQYF.

The chain is built from TRBV19 and TRBJ2-5; tentatively, D is TRBD2 (6 bases). The CDR3 is 15 residues long. Germline CDR1 reads LNHDA; CDR2 reads SQIVND (reference sequence). V gave up 3 bases and J gave up 4 bases, with 15 bases separating them. CDR3 protein: CASSISDSAGETQYF. CDR3 nucleotide sequence: TGTGCCAGTAGTATCTCGGACTCAGCGGGAGAGACCCAGTACTTC.

Here the CDR3 DNA reads TGTGCCAGCAGCGCGGAGCCGACCGGGGAGCTGTTTTTT. It codes for CASSAEPTGELFF. The chain couples TRBV5-4 to TRBJ2-2; no firm D call. The CDR3 runs to 13 residues. The ends were cut back, 4 bases at V and 5 bases at J, with 9 bases in the middle. The germline V gene has CDR1 SGHNT and CDR2 YYREEE (reference sequence).

This clone was observed once. The chain joins TRBV19 to TRBJ2-7, with 7 bases aligning to TRBD2. The CDR3 contains 14 residues. Per germline, CDR1 LNHDA and CDR2 SQIVND (reference sequence). The V segment lost 6 bases and the J segment 2 bases; nucleotides outside the gene matches: 7. DNA for the CDR3: TGTGCCAGTAGCCTTGTCGGGGGGACCTACGAGCAGTACTTC. Translating it yields CASSLVGGTYEQYF.

The J gene is TRBJ2-5, the V gene TRBV2; weak D call: TRBD1 (6 bases). The germline V and J ends were trimmed by 10 bases and 0 bases, with 15 bases remaining between them. CDR1 SNHLY and CDR2 FYNNEI come from the germline V gene. The CDR3 contains 14 residues. The CDR3 nucleotides read TGTGCCATCCTCTCAAACAGGGACCAAGAGACCCAGTACTTC. Amino acids: CAILSNRDQETQYF.

The CDR3 DNA reads TGTGCCAGCAGCTTGGCCGGGACTAGCTTCCACGAGCAGTACTTC. Its translation is CASSLAGTSFHEQYF. The chain joins TRBV5-4 to TRBJ2-7; 9 positions match TRBD2. Unmatched junction bases numbered 6, after V lost 0 bases and J lost 5 bases. The CDR3 runs to 15 residues. CDR1 is SGHNT and CDR2 is YYREEE in the germline V gene (reference sequence).

The rearrangement uses TRBV5-1 and TRBJ2-7, with D perhaps TRBD1 (5 bases). The CDR3 runs 15 residues. Germline V gene data show CDR1 as SGHRS and CDR2 as YFSETQ. The germline V and J ends were trimmed by 2 bases and 4 bases, with 16 bases remaining between them. The chain's CDR3 is CASSLVGASGYEQYF. The CDR3 DNA is TGCGCCAGCAGCTTAGTTGGGGCCTCAGGGTACGAGCAGTACTTC.

The J gene is TRBJ1-1, the V gene TRBV7-9; 10 positions match TRBD1. There are 15 residues in the CDR3. The V gene end was trimmed by 4 bases and the J gene end by 4 bases; junction bases not matched to a gene: 6. The V gene's germline CDR1 is SEHNR and CDR2 FQNEAQ (reference sequence). The CDR3 nucleotides are TGTGCCAGCAGCTCAAGACAGGGGGCGGTCACTGAAGCTTTCTTT. The encoded protein is CASSSRQGAVTEAFF.

This clone was observed a single time. The chain has TRBV7-2 and TRBJ2-2; 10 bases are shared with TRBD1. The CDR3 is 16 residues long. Germline V lookup: CDR1 SGHTA, CDR2 FQGNSA. The V and J ends lost 5 bases and 7 bases, in that order; junction bases with no gene match: 10. CDR3 coding DNA: TGTGCCAGCAGCCCTACCCCGGGACAGGGGATCGGGGAGCTGTTTTTT. Translation: CASSPTPGQGIGELFF.

This chain connects TRBV5-1 to TRBJ2-5; no clear D gene. V shed 0 bases and J shed 5 bases, with 11 bases lying between them. This CDR3 contains 14 residues. Germline V gene lookup returns CDR1 SGHRS and CDR2 YFSETQ. This CDR3 reads CASSLVGTEETQYF. The CDR3 nucleotides read TGCGCCAGCAGCTTGGTGGGTACGGAGGAGACCCAGTACTTC.

V is TRBV4-3 and J is TRBJ2-2, with 10 bases lining up with TRBD2. Trimming removed 2 bases from V and 2 bases from J; junction bases left unmatched: 11. The CDR3 covers 19 residues. Germline V lookup: CDR1 LGHNA, CDR2 YSLEER. CDR3 DNA sequence: TGCGCCAGCAGCCAAAGACCAGGAGCGGGAGGGCCTAACACCGGGGAGCTGTTTTTT. As protein: CASSQRPGAGGPNTGELFF.

This sequence joins TRBV28 and TRBJ2-3, with 9 bases that match TRBD2. Germline CDR1 reads MDHEN; CDR2 reads SYDVKM. This CDR3 has 15 residues. Trimming at V came to 8 bases and at J to 7 bases, leaving 13 bases not matched to a gene. Written as DNA, the CDR3 is TGTGCCAGCGGCCAGACTAGCGGATCTGGGTATACGCAGTATTTT. This encodes CASGQTSGSGYTQYF.

The J gene is TRBJ2-1, the V gene TRBV7-2; D possibly corresponds to TRBD1 (6 bases). This CDR3 region has 16 residues. The germline V and J ends were trimmed by 0 bases and 2 bases, with 11 bases remaining between them. The germline CDR1 and CDR2 sequences are SGHTA and FQGNSA. CDR3 protein: CASSLAIQGTYNEQFF. CDR3 sequence (DNA): TGTGCCAGCAGCTTAGCGATACAGGGAACCTACAATGAGCAGTTCTTC.